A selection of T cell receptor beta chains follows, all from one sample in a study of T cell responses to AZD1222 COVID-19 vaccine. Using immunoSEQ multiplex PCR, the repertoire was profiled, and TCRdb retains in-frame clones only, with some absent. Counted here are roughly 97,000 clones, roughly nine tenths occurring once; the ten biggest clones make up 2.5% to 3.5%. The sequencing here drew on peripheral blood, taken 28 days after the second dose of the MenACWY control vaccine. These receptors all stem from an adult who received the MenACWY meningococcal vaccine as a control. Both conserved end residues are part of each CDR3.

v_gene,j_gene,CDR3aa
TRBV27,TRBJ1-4,CASSLGGALGEKLFF
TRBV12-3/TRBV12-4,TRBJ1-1,CASSLGGDTEAFF
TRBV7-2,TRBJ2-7,CASSSAAGLTYEQYF
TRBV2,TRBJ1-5,CASQTRGNQPQHF
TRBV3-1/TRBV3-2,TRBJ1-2,CASSHPPQGSYGYTF
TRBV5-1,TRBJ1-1,CASSLEQGTTEAFF
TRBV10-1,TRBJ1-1,CASSYSKNTEAFF
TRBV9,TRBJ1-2,CASSVGGGPYGYTF
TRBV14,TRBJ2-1,CASSRDREGLLIF
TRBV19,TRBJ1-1,CASRVGDRGRVTEAFF
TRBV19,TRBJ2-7,CASSIGPDAPYEQYF